This T cell receptor beta chain originates from a study of control samples from healthy donors and cancer patients. The data were produced by immunoSEQ multiplex PCR, yet TCRdb's version contains in-frame clones alone and is incomplete. The sample holds approximately 49,000 clones, approximately 89% seen once. J gave up 7 bases and V 4 bases, and 8 bases lay outside the gene matches. The CDR3 length is 15 residues. Looked up from germline, CDR1 is SGDLS and CDR2 is YYNGEE. The V and J genes are TRBV9 and TRBJ1-6; 7 bases fit TRBD1. The sequence was collected from a man in his forties with colorectal cancer. Sample: PBMCs. Written as DNA, the CDR3 is TGTGCCAGCAGCTTACGGACAGGAAAAAATTCACCCCTCCACTTT. Translation gives CASSLRTGKNSPLHF.